This T cell receptor (beta chain) was retrieved from a study of cytomegalovirus exposure and HLA in healthy donors. Points on this clone: Its ends do not fully match the called genes, so a read error is possible.

60 Vbeta and 13 Jbeta primers were used in PCR. The table came from immunoSEQ multiplex PCR; TCRdb's copy has only in-frame clones and leaves some out. The sample has under 200,000 clones, 12% seen once. Germline-derived CDR1 and CDR2 are SSHAT and FNYEAQ (reference sequence). The length of the CDR3 is 14 residues. The chain couples TRBV7-7 to TRBJ2-7, with TRBD1 identical over 9 bases. The source material was PBMCs. This TCR came from a man between 45 and 60 years old in good health and CMV-seropositive. DNA for the CDR3: TGTGCTAGCAGCCGGGACAGGGACTCCTACGAGCAGTACTTC. Translated: CASSRDRDSYEQYF. The full variable domain, completed using reference TRBV7-7 and TRBJ2-7, is GAGVSQSPRYKVTKRGQDVTLRCDPISSHATLYWYQQALGQGPEFLTYFNYEAQPDKSGLPSDRFSAERPEGSISTLTIQRTEQRDSAMYRCASSRDRDSYEQYFGPGTRLTVT.